This T cell receptor (beta chain) stems from a study of tumor and adjacent non-tumor tissue in lung cancer. Across the study: Samples averaged roughly 4.4 million productive TCRbeta reads each.

RNA was extracted from bulk tissue without any cell sorting. Donors were chemotherapy-naive, newly diagnosed lung cancer surgical patients in China, August–late 2014. The library came from three nested PCR rounds adapted from ARM-PCR protocols. MiXCR, run by TCRdb on the multiplex PCR reads, gives a single entry per CDR3 protein. The sample lists 90,000 to 130,000 distinct CDR3 sequences, approximately 80% occurring once. For this clonotype: The junction departs from the called germline gene at one end, perhaps through a read error.

The sequencing input was lung tumor tissue. The sequence derives from a man between 65 and 85 years old with non-small cell lung cancer.

CDR3 DNA sequence: TGTGCCAGCAGTTGTCCGGCCGGGACAGGGCTCGAACAGACGCAGTACTTC. This encodes CASSCPAGTGLEQTQYF. The chain links TRBV6-6 to TRBJ2-5; 9 bases match TRBD1. Germline-derived CDR1 and CDR2 are MNHNY and SVGAGI (reference sequence). The CDR3 runs to 17 residues.